This TCR beta chain was found in a study of regulatory T cells in long-lasting Graves disease. Study-level points and caveats: Those with persistent Graves' had less TCR diversity than newly diagnosed patients.

Sample time point: newly diagnosed GD, antithyroid drugs for less than 3 months. There was RNA extracted from PBMCs, and the TCR library was made from it. The CDR3 runs to 14 residues. Trimming cost V 5 bases and J 10 bases; bases outside gene matches: 11. Per germline, CDR1 DFQATT and CDR2 SNEGSKA (reference sequence). Researchers made TCR beta libraries by using iRepertoire HTBI primers and running Arm-PCR on CDR3 regions. Each CDR3 protein gets one entry after TCRdb re-called the multiplex PCR reads with MiXCR. Among hundreds of thousands of distinct CDR3 sequences listed, 15% were seen once. Turning to this clonotype: No antigen is known for it.

V and J are TRBV20-1 and TRBJ2-1, with 10 bases matching TRBD2. The sample in question was peripheral blood mononuclear cells (PBMCs), obtained at new diagnosis, from a patient treated with antithyroid drugs. This receptor was taken from a female donor with Graves disease. CDR3 region: CSAPSLAGVYEQFF. The CDR3 bases are TGCAGTGCTCCTTCCCTAGCGGGAGTTTACGAGCAGTTCTTC.